This T cell receptor beta chain was captured in a study of cytomegalovirus exposure and HLA in healthy donors. Study findings and constraints: Analyzed later, most CMV-associated TCR beta chains appeared HLA-restricted.

Concerning this clone: Its antigen is still unknown.

PCR involved 60 Vbeta and 13 Jbeta primers. Per the study methods: Around 80 million unique TCR beta chains, some 9.9 million of them shared, were counted by a later analysis. Profiling relied on immunoSEQ multiplex PCR, and the TCRdb table lists in-frame clones only, not all of them. D and trimming were read from the DNA, whereas the V and J calls and clone size are those reported in that table. This table holds 100,000 to 150,000 clones, approximately 81% found once. The sequencing sample was made of PBMCs. This receptor was taken from a male donor in good health and CMV-seronegative.

The CDR3 region has the DNA TGTGCCAGCAGTGAAGAGCGGGGAGGGGCTGACTATGGCTACACCTTC. It translates to CASSEERGGADYGYTF. The chain joins TRBV2 to TRBJ1-2; D is possibly TRBD1 (5 bases). The CDR3 extends over 16 amino acids. V was pared by 1 base and J by 3 bases, with 15 bases between. The germline gives CDR1 SNHLY, CDR2 FYNNEI. Full variable domain (missing parts from reference TRBV2 and TRBJ1-2): EPEVTQTPSHQVTQMGQEVILRCVPISNHLYFYWYRQILGQKVEFLVSFYNNEISEKSEIFDDQFSVERPDGSNFTLKIRSTKLEDSAMYFCASSEERGGADYGYTFGSGTRLTVV.